This entry is about one TCR beta chain. As yet, its antigen is unknown. One end of the junction does not line up with germline, which may come from a read error. The germline CDR1 and CDR2 sequences are LNHDA and SQIVND (reference sequence). This CDR3 has 12 amino acids. The data derive from a study of glioma-infiltrating T cells after dendritic cell vaccination. Study results and limitations: Estimated pretreatment TIL content predicted outcome after dendritic cell vaccination.

Libraries were prepared by immunoSEQ multiplex PCR; TCRdb keeps only in-frame clonotypes and omits some of them. The sample has tens of thousands of clones, around 86% seen once. This TCR was sampled from a human donor with glioblastoma. The chain carries TRBV19 and TRBJ1-2, with 7 bases aligning to TRBD1. The specimen comprised blood, sampled before dendritic cell vaccination. Here the CDR3 reads CASSIGPGTAIF. CDR3 coding DNA: TGTGCCAGTAGTATTGGCCCCGGGACAGCGATCTTC.